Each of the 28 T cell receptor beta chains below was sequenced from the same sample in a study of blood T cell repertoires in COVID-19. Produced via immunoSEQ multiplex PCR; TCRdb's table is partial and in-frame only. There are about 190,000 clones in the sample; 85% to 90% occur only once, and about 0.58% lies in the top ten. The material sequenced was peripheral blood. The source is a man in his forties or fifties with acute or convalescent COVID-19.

The CDR3 here is CSATGAYEQYF. The CDR3, as DNA: TGCAGTGCTACCGGGGCCTACGAGCAGTACTTC. The chain links TRBV20-1 to TRBJ2-7; D may be TRBD2 (5 bases). The V end lost 4 bases, the J end lost 2 bases, and 6 bases lay between the germline ends. The CDR3 length is 11 residues. Germline CDR1 DFQATT, CDR2 SNEGSKA (reference sequence).

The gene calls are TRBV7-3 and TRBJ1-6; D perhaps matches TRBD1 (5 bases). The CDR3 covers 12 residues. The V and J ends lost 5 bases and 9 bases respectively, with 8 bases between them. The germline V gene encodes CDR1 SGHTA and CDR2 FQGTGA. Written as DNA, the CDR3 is TGTGCCAGCAGCACCGGGGGTTCACCCCTCCACTTT. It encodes CASSTGGSPLHF.

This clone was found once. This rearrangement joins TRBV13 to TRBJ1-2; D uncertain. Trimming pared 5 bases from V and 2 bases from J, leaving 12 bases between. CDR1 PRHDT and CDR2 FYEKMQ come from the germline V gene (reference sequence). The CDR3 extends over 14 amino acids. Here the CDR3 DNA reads TGTGCCAGCAGCCCCCGGACGGGAAACTATGGCTACACCTTC. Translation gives CASSPRTGNYGYTF.

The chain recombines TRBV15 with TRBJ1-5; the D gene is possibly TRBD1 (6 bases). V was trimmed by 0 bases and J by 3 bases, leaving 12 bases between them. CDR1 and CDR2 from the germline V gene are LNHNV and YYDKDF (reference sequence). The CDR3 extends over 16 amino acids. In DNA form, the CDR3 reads TGTGCCACCAGCAGAGAACGGACAGTGTTCAATCAGCCCCAGCATTTT. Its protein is CATSRERTVFNQPQHF.

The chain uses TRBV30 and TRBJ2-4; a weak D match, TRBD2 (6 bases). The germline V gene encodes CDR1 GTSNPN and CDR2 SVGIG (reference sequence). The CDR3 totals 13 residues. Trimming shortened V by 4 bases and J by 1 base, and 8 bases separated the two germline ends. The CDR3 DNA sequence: TGTGCCTGGAATGGGGGGGCCAAAAACATTCAGTACTTC. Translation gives CAWNGGAKNIQYF.

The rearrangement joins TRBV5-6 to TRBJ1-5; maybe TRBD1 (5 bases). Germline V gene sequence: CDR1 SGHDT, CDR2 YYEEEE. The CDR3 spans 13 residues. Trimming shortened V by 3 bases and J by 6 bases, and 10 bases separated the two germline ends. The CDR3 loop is CASSSRRAQPQHF. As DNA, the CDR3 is TGTGCCAGCAGCTCTCGCAGGGCTCAGCCCCAGCATTTT.

The CDR3 here is CASSQDWDFPSTDTQYF. The CDR3 nucleotides read TGCGCCAGCAGCCAAGATTGGGACTTCCCTAGCACAGATACGCAGTATTTT. This sequence joins TRBV4-3 and TRBJ2-3, with D maybe TRBD2 (6 bases). Looked up from germline, CDR1 is LGHNA and CDR2 is YSLEER. V lost 0 bases, J lost 0 bases, and 13 bases lay in between. This CDR3 contains 17 residues.

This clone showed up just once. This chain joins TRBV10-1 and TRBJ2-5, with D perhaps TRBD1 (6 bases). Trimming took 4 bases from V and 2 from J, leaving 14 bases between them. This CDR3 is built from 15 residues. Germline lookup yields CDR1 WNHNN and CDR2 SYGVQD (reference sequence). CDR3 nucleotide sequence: TGCGCCAGCAGTGGTGGACAGTACCCGCAAGAGACCCAGTACTTC. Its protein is CASSGGQYPQETQYF.

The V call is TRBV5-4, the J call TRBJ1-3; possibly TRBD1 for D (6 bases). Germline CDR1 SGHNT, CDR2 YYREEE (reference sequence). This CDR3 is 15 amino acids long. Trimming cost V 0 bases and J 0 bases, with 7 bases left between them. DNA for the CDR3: TGTGCCAGCAGCTTGGGCAGGGGCTCTGGAAACACCATATATTTT. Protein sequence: CASSLGRGSGNTIYF.

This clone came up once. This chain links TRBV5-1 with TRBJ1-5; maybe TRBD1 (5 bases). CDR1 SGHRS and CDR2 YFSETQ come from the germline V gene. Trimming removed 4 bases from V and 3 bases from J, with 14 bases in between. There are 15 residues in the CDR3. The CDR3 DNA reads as TGCGCCAGCAGCCCCGTGGGGGGTCCCAATCAGCCCCAGCATTTT. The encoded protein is CASSPVGGPNQPQHF.

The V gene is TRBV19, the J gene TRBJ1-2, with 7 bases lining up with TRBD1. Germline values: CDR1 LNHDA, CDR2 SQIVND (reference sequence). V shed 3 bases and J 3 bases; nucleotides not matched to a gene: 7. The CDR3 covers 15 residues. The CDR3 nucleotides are TGTGCCAGTAGTATCGATGCCAGGGGGTACTATGGCTACACCTTC. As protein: CASSIDARGYYGYTF.

The CDR3 nucleotides are TGTGCCAGCAGCAGGACAGGGGTTAATCAGCCCCAGCATTTT. This sequence encodes CASSRTGVNQPQHF. The chain carries TRBV6-5 and TRBJ1-5; the match to TRBD1 covers 9 bases. This CDR3 has 14 amino acids. The germline V gene encodes CDR1 MNHEY and CDR2 SVGAGI. V shed 6 bases, J shed 4 bases, and the junction held 4 bases outside the gene matches.

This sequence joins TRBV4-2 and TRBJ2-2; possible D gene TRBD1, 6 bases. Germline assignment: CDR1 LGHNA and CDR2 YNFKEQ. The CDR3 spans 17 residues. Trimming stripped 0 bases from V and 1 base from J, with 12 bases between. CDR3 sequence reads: CASSQEANRVNTGELFF. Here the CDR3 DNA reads TGTGCCAGCAGCCAAGAGGCGAACAGGGTGAACACCGGGGAGCTGTTTTTT.

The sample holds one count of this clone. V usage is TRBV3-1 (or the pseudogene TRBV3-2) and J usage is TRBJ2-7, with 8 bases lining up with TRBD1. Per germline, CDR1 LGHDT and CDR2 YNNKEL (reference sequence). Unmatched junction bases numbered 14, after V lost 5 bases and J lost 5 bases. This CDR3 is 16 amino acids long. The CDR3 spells CASSTDRGQKEDEQYV. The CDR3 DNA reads TGTGCCAGCAGCACAGACAGGGGCCAAAAGGAAGACGAGCAGTACGTC.

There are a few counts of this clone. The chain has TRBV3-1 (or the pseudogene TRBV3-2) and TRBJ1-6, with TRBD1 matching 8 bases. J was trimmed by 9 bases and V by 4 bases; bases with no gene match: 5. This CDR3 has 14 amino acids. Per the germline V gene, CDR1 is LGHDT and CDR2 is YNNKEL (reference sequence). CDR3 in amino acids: CASSRGQGSSPLHF. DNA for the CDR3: TGTGCCAGCAGCCGTGGACAGGGAAGTTCACCCCTCCACTTT.

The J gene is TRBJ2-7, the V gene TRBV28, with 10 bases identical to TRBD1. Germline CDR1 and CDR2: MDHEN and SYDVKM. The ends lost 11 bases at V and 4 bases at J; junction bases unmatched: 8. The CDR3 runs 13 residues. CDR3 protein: CAGSGQGVYEQYF. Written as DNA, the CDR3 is TGTGCCGGCTCCGGACAGGGGGTGTACGAGCAGTACTTC.

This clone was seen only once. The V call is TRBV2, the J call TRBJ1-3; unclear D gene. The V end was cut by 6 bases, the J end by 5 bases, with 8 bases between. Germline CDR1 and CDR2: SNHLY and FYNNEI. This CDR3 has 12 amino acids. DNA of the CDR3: TGTGCCAGCAGCGGAGGGAGAAACACCATATATTTT. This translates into CASSGGRNTIYF.

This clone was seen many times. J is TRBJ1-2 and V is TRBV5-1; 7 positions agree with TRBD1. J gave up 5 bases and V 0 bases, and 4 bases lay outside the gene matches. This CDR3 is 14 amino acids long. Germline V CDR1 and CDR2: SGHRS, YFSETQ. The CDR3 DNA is TGCGCCAGCAGCTTGGGACAGGGAGTTTATGGCTACACCTTC. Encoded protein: CASSLGQGVYGYTF. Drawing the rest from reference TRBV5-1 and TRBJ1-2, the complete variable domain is KAGVTQTPRYLIKTRGQQVTLSCSPISGHRSVSWYQQTPGQGLQFLFEYFSETQRNKGNFPGRFSGRQFSNSRSEMNVSTLELGDSALYLCASSLGQGVYGYTFGSGTRLTVV.

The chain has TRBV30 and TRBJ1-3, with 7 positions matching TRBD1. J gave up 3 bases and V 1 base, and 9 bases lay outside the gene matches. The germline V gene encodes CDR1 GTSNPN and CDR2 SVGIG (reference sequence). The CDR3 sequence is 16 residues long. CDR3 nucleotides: TGTGCCTGGAGTGACTCAGACAGGGTCTTTGGAAACACCATATATTTT. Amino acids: CAWSDSDRVFGNTIYF.

The CDR3 DNA reads TGTGCCACCGGCAGGGCTCACGGGGAGCTGTTTTTT. This translates into CATGRAHGELFF. This chain links TRBV19 with TRBJ2-2; a weak D match, TRBD1 (5 bases). V lost 10 bases and J lost 7, with 13 bases in between. The germline gives CDR1 LNHDA, CDR2 SQIVND (reference sequence). The CDR3 is 12 residues long.

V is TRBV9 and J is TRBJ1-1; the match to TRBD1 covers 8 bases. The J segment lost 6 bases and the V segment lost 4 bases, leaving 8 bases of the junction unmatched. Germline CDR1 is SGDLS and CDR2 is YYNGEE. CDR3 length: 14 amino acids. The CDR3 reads CASSPGTGYSEAFF. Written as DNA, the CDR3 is TGTGCCAGCAGCCCCGGGACAGGTTATTCTGAAGCTTTCTTT. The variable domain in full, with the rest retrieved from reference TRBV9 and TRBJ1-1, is DSGVTQTPKHLITATGQRVTLRCSPRSGDLSVYWYQQSLDQGLQFLIQYYNGEERAKGNILERFSAQQFPDLHSELNLSSLELGDSALYFCASSPGTGYSEAFFGQGTRLTVV.

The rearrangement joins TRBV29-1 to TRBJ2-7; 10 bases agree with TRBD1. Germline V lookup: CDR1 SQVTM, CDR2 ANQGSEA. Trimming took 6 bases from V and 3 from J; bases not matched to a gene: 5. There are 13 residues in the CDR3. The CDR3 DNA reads TGCAGCGTGACAGGGGGCTCTTTCTACGAGCAGTACTTC. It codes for CSVTGGSFYEQYF.

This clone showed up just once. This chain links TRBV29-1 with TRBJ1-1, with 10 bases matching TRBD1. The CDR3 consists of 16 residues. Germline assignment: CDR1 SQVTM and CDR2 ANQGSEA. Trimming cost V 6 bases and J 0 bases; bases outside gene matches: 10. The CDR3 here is CSVRDRGGYMNTEAFF. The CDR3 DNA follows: TGCAGCGTCCGGGACAGGGGAGGGTATATGAACACTGAAGCTTTCTTT.

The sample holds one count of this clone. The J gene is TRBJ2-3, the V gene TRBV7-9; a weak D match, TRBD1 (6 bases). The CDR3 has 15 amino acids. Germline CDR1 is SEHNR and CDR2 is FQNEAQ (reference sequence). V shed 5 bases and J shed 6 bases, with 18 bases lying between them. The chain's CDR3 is CASSPGPQGTDTQYF. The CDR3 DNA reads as TGTGCCAGCAGCCCAGGACCGCAGGGGACGGATACGCAGTATTTT.

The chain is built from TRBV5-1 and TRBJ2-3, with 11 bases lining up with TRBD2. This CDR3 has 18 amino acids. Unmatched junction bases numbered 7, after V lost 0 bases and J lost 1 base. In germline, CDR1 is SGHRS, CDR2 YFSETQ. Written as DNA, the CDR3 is TGCGCCAGCAGCTTGGGGCTAGCGGGGGGCATGCGCACAGATACGCAGTATTTT. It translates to CASSLGLAGGMRTDTQYF.

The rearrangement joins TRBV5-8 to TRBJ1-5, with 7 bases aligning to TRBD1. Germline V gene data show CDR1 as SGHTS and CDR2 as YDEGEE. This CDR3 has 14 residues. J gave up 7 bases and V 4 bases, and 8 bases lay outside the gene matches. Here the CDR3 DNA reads TGTGCCAGCAGCACCGACAGGGCCCCCCAGCCCCAGCATTTT. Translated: CASSTDRAPQPQHF.

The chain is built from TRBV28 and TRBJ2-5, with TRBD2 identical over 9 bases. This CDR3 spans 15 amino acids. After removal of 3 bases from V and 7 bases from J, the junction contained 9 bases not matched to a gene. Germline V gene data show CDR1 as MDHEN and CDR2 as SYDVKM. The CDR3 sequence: CASSLRAGGHGTQYF. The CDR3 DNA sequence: TGTGCCAGCAGTTTGCGGGCGGGGGGGCATGGGACCCAGTACTTC.

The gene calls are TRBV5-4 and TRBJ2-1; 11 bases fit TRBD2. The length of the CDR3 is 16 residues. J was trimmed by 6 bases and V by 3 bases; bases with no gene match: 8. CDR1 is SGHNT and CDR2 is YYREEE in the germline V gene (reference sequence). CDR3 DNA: TGTGCCAGCAGCTCACGACTAGCGGGGACGTTCAATGAGCAGTTCTTC. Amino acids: CASSSRLAGTFNEQFF.